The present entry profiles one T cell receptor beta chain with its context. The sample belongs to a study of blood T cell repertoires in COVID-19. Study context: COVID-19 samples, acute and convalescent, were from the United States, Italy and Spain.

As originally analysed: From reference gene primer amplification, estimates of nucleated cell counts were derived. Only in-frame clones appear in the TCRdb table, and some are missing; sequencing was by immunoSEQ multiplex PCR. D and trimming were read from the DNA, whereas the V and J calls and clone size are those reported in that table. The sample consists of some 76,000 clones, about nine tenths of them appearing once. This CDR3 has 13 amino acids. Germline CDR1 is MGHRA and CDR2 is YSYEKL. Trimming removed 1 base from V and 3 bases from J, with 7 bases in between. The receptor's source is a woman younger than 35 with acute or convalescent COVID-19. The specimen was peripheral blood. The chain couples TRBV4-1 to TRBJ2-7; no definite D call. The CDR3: CASSQVVNYEQYF. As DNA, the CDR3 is TGCGCCAGCAGCCAAGTAGTCAACTACGAGCAGTACTTC.